The present entry profiles one TCR beta chain with its context. What it binds is unknown. These data originate in a study of OX40 agonist ivuxolimab in advanced cancers. Turning to the study itself: The patients got ivuxolimab, which is an agonistic anti-OX40 (CD134) antibody.

Sequenced by immunoSEQ multiplex PCR; TCRdb stores in-frame clones only, minus some. Of over 30,000 clones listed, nearly 95% are singletons. The study's findings and limits: Relative to CD4+ cells, CD8+ T cells on average had more expanded clones.

This CDR3 contains 12 residues. Germline V gene lookup returns CDR1 MNHNS and CDR2 SASEGT. Trimming removed 3 bases at V and 0 bases at J, with 0 bases between. The sample was CD4+ or CD8+ T cells sorted from blood, taken in a trial of the OX40 agonist ivuxolimab. The chain couples TRBV6-1 to TRBJ1-5; D is undetermined. The source is an adult with an advanced solid tumor such as melanoma, head and neck, liver or kidney cancer. CDR3 bases: TGTGCCAGCAGTGATAGCAATCAGCCCCAGCATTTT. It encodes CASSDSNQPQHF.